This TCR beta chain originates from a study of shared clonotypes between healthy human individuals. Study information: Sampling drew on donors who were a couple of women and three men aged 18 to 49.

Tens of millions of PBMCs supplied genomic DNA for unsorted samples. Germline V gene data show CDR1 as MNHEY and CDR2 as SVGAGI. The CDR3 covers 13 residues. Germline trimming cut 4 bases from V and 5 bases from J; bases unmatched to any gene: 1. The authors ran the assay at deep level. On ten immunoSEQ deep assay plates, unsorted PBMC DNA was sequenced. The repertoire was sequenced with immunoSEQ multiplex PCR; TCRdb's copy has only in-frame clones and lacks some. The sample records more than 450,000 clones, 60% to 85% being singletons. The TCR sequence derives from a woman between 35 and 50 years old in good health. Some clones in this sample may be carry-over from other donors' samples. The specimen was PBMCs. The genes are TRBV6-5 and TRBJ2-3, with 9 bases lining up with TRBD1. In DNA form, the CDR3 reads TGTGCCAGCAGTTCGGACAGGGGAGATACGCAGTATTTT. Translating gives CASSSDRGDTQYF.